The TCR beta chain described here comes from a study of blood T cell dynamics during melanoma immunotherapy. The repertoire was sequenced with immunoSEQ multiplex PCR; TCRdb's copy has only in-frame clones and lacks some. The table includes about 12,000 clones, 70% to 90% detected once. Regarding time point: week 3, after first cycle of checkpoint inhibitor. Disease control meant complete response, partial response or stable disease at 12 weeks. Patients with prior systemic cancer treatment, concomitant immunosuppressants, or other active malignancies were excluded. V was trimmed by 1 base and J by 0 bases, leaving 5 bases between them. This CDR3 is built from 14 residues. Germline V lookup: CDR1 SGHNT, CDR2 YYREEE (reference sequence).

The sample consisted of blood, taken from a patient treated with checkpoint blockade. The chain joins TRBV5-4 to TRBJ2-1, with a possible D match to TRBD1 (5 bases). The sequence derives from a human donor with melanoma. For the CDR3, the DNA is TGTGCCAGCAGCTTGCAGGGCTCCTACAATGAGCAGTTCTTC. It codes for CASSLQGSYNEQFF.